This record looks at one TCR beta chain sequence and its context. Its antigen is currently unknown. Germline CDR1 and CDR2: MDHEN and SYDVKM. V shed 6 bases and J shed 2 bases, with 5 bases lying between them. This CDR3 comprises 11 residues. This record belongs to a study of cytomegalovirus exposure and HLA in healthy donors. The PCR was carried out with 60 Vbeta primers and 13 Jbeta primers. Measured with immunoSEQ multiplex PCR; TCRdb has only the in-frame clones, and not every one. The table for this sample gives 95,000 to 150,000 clones. Study-wide results and limits: The authors later found most CMV-associated TCR beta chains appeared HLA-restricted. The classifier reportedly diagnosed cytomegalovirus status with high sensitivity and specificity. Roughly uniform sequencing depth across donors was assumed, possibly incorrectly. Later analysis identified several of the most significant clusters that appeared linked to common viral pathogens.

V and J are TRBV28 and TRBJ2-7; the D is unclear. The sequence was obtained from a man between 40 and 49 years old in good health and CMV-seronegative. Input material: PBMCs. The CDR3 region is CASSRAYEQYF. The CDR3 DNA sequence: TGTGCCAGCAGCCGGGCCTACGAGCAGTACTTC.